This T cell receptor beta chain was retrieved from a study of neurological immune-mediated disorders. This clonotype was picked up many times. Each CDR3 protein is one row after TCRdb ran MiXCR on the 5' RACE reads. The sample holds roughly 120,000 distinct CDR3 sequences, roughly 3.2% seen once. This CDR3 has 12 residues. Germline V CDR1 and CDR2: SEHNR, FQNEAQ (reference sequence). V was pared by 3 bases and J by 4 bases, with 7 bases between. The unsorted libraries were prepared from 2 million PBMCs (stored at -80 C). The chain combines TRBV7-9 with TRBJ2-7, with D possibly matching TRBD1 (6 bases). The TCR comes from a woman aged 25 to 45 with multiple sclerosis. Sequences were obtained from PBMCs. CDR3 sequence reads: CASSLRGYEQYF. In DNA, the CDR3 is TGTGCCAGCAGCTTGAGGGGGTACGAGCAGTACTTC.